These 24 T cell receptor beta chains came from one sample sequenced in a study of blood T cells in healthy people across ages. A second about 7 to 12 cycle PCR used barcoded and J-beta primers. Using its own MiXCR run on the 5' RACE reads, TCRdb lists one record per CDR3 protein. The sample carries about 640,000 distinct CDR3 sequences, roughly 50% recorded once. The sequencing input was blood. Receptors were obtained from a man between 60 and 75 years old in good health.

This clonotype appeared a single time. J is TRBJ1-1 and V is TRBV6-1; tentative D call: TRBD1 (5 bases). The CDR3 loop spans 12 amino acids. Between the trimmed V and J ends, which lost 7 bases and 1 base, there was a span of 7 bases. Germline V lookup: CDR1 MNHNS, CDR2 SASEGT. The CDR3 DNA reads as TGTGCCAGCAAGGGGTCGAACACTGAAGCTTTCTTT. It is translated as CASKGSNTEAFF.

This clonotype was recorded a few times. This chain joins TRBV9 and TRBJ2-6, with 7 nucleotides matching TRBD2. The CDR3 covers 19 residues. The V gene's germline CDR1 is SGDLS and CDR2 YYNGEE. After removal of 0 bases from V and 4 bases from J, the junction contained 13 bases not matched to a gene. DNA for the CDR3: TGTGCCAGCAGCGTAGGGGCTAGCGGAGCCACCACCGGGGCCAACGTCCTGACTTTC. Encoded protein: CASSVGASGATTGANVLTF. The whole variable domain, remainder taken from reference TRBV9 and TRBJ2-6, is DSGVTQTPKHLITATGQRVTLRCSPRSGDLSVYWYQQSLDQGLQFLIQYYNGEERAKGNILERFSAQQFPDLHSELNLSSLELGDSALYFCASSVGASGATTGANVLTFGAGSRLTVL.

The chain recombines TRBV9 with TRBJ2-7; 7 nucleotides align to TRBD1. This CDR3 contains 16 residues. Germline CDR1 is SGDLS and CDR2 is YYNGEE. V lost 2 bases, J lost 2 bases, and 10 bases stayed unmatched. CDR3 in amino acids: CASSVSPGTDAYEQYF. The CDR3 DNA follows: TGTGCCAGCAGCGTGAGCCCCGGGACAGACGCCTACGAGCAGTACTTC. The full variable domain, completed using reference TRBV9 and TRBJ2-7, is DSGVTQTPKHLITATGQRVTLRCSPRSGDLSVYWYQQSLDQGLQFLIQYYNGEERAKGNILERFSAQQFPDLHSELNLSSLELGDSALYFCASSVSPGTDAYEQYFGPGTRLTVT.

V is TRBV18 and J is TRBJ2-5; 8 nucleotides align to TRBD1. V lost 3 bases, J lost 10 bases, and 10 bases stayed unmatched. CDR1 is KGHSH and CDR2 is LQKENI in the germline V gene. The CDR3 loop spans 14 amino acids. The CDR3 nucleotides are TGTGCCAGCTCACCGGATTGGACAGGGATCTTCCAGTACTTC. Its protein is CASSPDWTGIFQYF.

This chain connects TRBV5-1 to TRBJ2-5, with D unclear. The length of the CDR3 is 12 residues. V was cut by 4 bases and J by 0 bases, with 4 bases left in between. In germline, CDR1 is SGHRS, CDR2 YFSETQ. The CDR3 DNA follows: TGCGCCAGCAGCGAGAACCAAGAGACCCAGTACTTC. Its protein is CASSENQETQYF. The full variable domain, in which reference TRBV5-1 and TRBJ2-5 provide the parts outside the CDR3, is KAGVTQTPRYLIKTRGQQVTLSCSPISGHRSVSWYQQTPGQGLQFLFEYFSETQRNKGNFPGRFSGRQFSNSRSEMNVSTLELGDSALYLCASSENQETQYFGPGTRLLVL.

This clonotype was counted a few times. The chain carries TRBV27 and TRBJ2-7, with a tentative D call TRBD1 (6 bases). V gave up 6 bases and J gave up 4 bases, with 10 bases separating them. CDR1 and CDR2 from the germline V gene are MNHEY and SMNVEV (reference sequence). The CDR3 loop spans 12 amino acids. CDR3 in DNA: TGTGCCAGCAGCCGCAGGGGTTACGAGCAGTACTTC. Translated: CASSRRGYEQYF.

The CDR3 nucleotides are TGTGCCAGCAGTTCTCCAGGGGACAGTAGCTACGAGCAGTACTTC. Its protein is CASSSPGDSSYEQYF. The chain links TRBV28 to TRBJ2-7; TRBD1 matches at 7 bases. Germline CDR1 reads MDHEN; CDR2 reads SYDVKM. This CDR3 spans 15 amino acids. The ends lost 4 bases at V and 3 bases at J; junction bases unmatched: 9.

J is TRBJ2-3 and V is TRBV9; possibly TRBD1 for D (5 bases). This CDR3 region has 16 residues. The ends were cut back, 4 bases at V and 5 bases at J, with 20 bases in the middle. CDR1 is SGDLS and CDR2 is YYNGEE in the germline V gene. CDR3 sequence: CASSPSSGAWGDTQYF. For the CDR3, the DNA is TGTGCCAGCAGCCCATCCAGTGGGGCCTGGGGAGATACGCAGTATTTT. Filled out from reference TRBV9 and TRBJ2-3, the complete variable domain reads DSGVTQTPKHLITATGQRVTLRCSPRSGDLSVYWYQQSLDQGLQFLIQYYNGEERAKGNILERFSAQQFPDLHSELNLSSLELGDSALYFCASSPSSGAWGDTQYFGPGTRLTVL.

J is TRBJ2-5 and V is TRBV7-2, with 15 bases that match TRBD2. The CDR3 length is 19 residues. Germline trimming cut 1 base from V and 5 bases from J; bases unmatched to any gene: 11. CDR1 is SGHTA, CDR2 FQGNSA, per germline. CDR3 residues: CASSLGTSGGARRGETQYF. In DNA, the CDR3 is TGTGCCAGCAGCTTAGGGACTAGCGGGGGGGCCCGTCGTGGCGAGACCCAGTACTTC.

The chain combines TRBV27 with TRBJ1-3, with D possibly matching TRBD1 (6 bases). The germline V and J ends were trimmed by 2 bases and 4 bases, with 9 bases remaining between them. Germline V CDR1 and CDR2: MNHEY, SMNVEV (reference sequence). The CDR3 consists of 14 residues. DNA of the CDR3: TGTGCCAGCAGTTTAGGCGGGACAGGAAACACCATATATTTT. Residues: CASSLGGTGNTIYF.

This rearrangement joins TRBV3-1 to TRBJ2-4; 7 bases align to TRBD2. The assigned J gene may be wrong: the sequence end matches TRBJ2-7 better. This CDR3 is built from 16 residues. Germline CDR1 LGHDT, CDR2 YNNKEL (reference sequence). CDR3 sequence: CASSQGRDYSSYEQYF. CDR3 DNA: TGTGCCAGCAGCCAAGGGAGGGACTACAGCTCCTACGAGCAGTACTTC.

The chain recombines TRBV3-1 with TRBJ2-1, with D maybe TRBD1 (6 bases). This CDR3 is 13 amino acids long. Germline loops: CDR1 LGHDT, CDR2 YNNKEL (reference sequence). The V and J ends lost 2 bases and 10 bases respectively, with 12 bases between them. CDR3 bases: TGTGCCAGCAGCCAAAATAAAGGGGGAGAGCAGTTCTTC. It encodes CASSQNKGGEQFF.

The chain's CDR3 is CSARDPQAANYGYTF. The CDR3 nucleotides are TGCAGTGCTAGAGATCCTCAGGCAGCTAACTATGGCTACACCTTC. The chain combines TRBV20-1 with TRBJ1-2; no clear D gene. The germline V gene encodes CDR1 DFQATT and CDR2 SNEGSKA (reference sequence). Trimming cost V 0 bases and J 0 bases, with 11 bases left between them. This CDR3 has 15 amino acids.

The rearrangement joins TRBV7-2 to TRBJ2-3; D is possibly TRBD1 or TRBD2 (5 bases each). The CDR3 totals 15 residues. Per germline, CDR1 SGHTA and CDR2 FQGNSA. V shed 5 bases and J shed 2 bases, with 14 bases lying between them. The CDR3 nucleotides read TGTGCCAGCAGCCCCTTCGGGGCCCCCACAGATACGCAGTATTTT. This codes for CASSPFGAPTDTQYF.

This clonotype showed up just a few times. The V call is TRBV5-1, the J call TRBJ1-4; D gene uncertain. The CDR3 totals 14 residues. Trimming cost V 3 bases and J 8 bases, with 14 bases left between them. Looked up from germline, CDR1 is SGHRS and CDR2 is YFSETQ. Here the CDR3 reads CASSSVGGREKLFF. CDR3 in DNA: TGCGCCAGCAGCTCCGTCGGCGGACGGGAAAAACTGTTTTTT.

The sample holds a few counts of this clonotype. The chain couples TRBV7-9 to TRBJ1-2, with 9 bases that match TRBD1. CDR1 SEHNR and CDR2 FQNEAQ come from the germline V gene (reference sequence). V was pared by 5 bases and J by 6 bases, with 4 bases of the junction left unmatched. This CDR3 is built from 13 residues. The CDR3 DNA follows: TGTGCCAGCAGCAAACAGGGGGCGGATGGCTACACCTTC. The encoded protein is CASSKQGADGYTF.

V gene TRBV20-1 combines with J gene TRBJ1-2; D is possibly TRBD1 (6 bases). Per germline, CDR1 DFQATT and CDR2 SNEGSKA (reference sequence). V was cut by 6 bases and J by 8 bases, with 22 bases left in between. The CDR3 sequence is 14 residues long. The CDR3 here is CSARGGEVMVGYTF. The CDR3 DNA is TGCAGTGCCAGGGGCGGGGAGGTTATGGTGGGCTACACCTTC.

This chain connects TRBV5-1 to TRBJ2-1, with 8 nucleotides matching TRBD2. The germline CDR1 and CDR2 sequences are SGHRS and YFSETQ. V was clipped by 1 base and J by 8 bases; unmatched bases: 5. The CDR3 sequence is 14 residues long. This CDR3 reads CASSLTGGEDEQFF. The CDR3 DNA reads TGCGCCAGCAGCTTGACCGGGGGGGAGGATGAGCAGTTCTTC.

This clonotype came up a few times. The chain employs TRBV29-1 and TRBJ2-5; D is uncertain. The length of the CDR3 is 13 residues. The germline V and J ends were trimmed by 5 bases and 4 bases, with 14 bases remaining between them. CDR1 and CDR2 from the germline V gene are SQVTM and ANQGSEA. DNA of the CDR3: TGCAGCGTTCAGGTGGGCTGGAGAGAGACCCAGTACTTC. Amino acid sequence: CSVQVGWRETQYF.

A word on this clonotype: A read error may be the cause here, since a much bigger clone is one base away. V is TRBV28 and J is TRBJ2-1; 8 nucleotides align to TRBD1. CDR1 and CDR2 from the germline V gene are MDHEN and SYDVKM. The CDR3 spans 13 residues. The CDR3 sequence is CVSSPQDRVYRFF. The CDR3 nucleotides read TGTGTCAGCAGCCCCCAGGACAGGGTCTATCGGTTCTTC.

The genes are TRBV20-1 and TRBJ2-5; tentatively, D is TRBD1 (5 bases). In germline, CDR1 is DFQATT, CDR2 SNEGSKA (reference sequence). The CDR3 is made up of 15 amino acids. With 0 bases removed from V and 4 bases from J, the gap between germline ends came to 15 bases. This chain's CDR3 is CSARDYADNRETQYF. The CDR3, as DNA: TGCAGTGCTAGAGATTATGCGGACAATCGAGAGACCCAGTACTTC.

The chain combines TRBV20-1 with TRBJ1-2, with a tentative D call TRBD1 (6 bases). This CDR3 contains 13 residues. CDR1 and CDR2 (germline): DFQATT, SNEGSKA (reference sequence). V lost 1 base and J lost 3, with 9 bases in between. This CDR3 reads CSARGTGYYGYTF. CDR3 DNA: TGCAGTGCTAGAGGAACAGGGTACTATGGCTACACCTTC.

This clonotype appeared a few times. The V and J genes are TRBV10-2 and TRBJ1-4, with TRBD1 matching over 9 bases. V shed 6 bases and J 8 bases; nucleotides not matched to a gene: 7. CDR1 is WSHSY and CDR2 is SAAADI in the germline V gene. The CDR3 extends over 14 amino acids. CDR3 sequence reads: CASRKQGAEEKLFF. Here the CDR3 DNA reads TGCGCCAGCAGGAAACAGGGGGCCGAGGAAAAACTGTTTTTT.

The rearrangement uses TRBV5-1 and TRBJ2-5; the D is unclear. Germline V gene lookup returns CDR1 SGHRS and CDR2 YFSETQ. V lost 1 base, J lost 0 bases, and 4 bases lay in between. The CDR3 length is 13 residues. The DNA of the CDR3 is TGCGCCAGCAGCTTGAGCGACCAAGAGACCCAGTACTTC. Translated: CASSLSDQETQYF.